This T cell receptor beta chain is drawn from a study of blood T cell repertoires in COVID-19 (dated by TCRdb to 2020 to 2021). Regarding the study in general: The collaborator samples originated in the United States, Italy and Spain and spanned the acute and convalescent phases of COVID-19. Where available, HLA class I and class II types were taken from metadata supplied by the sample provider and were not determined by assay-based typing. Samples came from the ongoing ImmuneRACE study (first 160 participants) plus 1,254 subjects from 6 global collaborators. The material from the prospective study consisted of cDNA or gDNA derived from T cells, B-cell-depleted T cells, or PBMCs. The dataset comprised deeply sampled blood TCRbeta repertoires from subjects exposed to, actively infected with, or recovered from COVID-19. A de-identified subject ID, COVID-19 status, age in years and sex were almost always included in the sample metadata. A freely available public database, intended as a resource for researchers studying the immune response to SARS-CoV-2, is where the repertoires were released. Results the study describes overall, beyond this receptor: The quantity of clinical and demographic metadata differed by source and by participant and was supplied without curation.

TCRbeta CDR3 regions were amplified from genomic DNA using the immunoSEQ Assay, a bias-controlled multiplex PCR. Concerning the study's data processing: Within the assay, amplification of reference gene primers was used to estimate how many nucleated cells each sample contained. Sequence reads were collapsed and filtered to measure the absolute abundance of every unique TCRbeta CDR3 rearrangement. For each sample, productive Simpson clonality was calculated as the square root of Simpson's diversity index over productive rearrangements. The table was pulled from immuneACCESS by TCRdb, which kept in-frame rearrangements only. Such tables lose some clones; where checked, under half of the loss comes from unresolved V genes, and the rest has no known cause. V, J and clone size are those of that table, while D and trimming were read from the DNA. The sample contains some 220,000 clones, about 79% of them found a single time. The leading ten clones occupy about 9% of the sample.

CDR1 SGHVS and CDR2 FQNEAQ are derived from the germline V gene. Relative to germline, V is 5 bases shorter and J is 3 bases shorter, with 11 bases between their ends. The CDR3 holds 13 amino acids from the cysteine to the valine. Just CDR3 DNA is preserved here, 39 bases in frame from base 1. Remarks on this clone: Which antigen it targets is not known. Per-base quality was not reported, and no clone a single base away is much larger than it.

Collaborating institutions collected whole blood in K2EDTA tubes following their own protocols. For TCRbeta analysis, collaborator samples were shipped as frozen whole blood, as isolated PBMCs, or as DNA extracted from either sample type. This clonotype was sampled from a man aged 50 to 59 with active or convalescent COVID-19. The rearranged segments are TRBV7-8 and TRBJ2-7; no D gene call is confident. Sequencing was done on a sample of peripheral blood. The CDR3 reads CASSPGPLYEQYV. The sequenced DNA: TGTGCCAGCAGCCCCGGTCCGCTCTACGAGCAGTACGTC.